Each of the 18 T cell receptor beta chains below was sequenced from the same sample in a study of blood T cell repertoires in COVID-19. Generated by immunoSEQ multiplex PCR, the TCRdb table keeps only in-frame clones and is missing some. The repertoire includes about 110,000 clones, approximately 85% of them detected once, and approximately 1.3% sits in the top ten. Material: peripheral blood. The receptors were sampled from a middle-aged man with acute or convalescent COVID-19.

This clone was picked up a small number of times. The V call is TRBV11-2, the J call TRBJ1-1, with TRBD1 identical over 9 bases. The CDR3 consists of 15 residues. From germline, CDR1 is SGHAT and CDR2 FQNNGV. V shed 1 base, J shed 1 base, and the junction held 1 base outside the gene matches. CDR3 loop: CASSLGGQGNTEAFF. CDR3 sequence (DNA): TGTGCCAGCAGCTTAGGGGGACAGGGGAACACTGAAGCTTTCTTT.

The chain uses TRBV9 and TRBJ2-2; 9 bases are a match to TRBD1. Germline values: CDR1 SGDLS, CDR2 YYNGEE. The CDR3 has 14 amino acids. The V segment lost 3 bases and the J segment 4 bases; nucleotides outside the gene matches: 1. For the CDR3, the DNA is TGTGCCAGCAGCGGGACAGGGGTCACCGGGGAGCTGTTTTTT. Protein: CASSGTGVTGELFF.

A single count supports this clone. The chain combines TRBV7-9 with TRBJ2-7; D possibly corresponds to TRBD1 (6 bases). Germline V gene sequence: CDR1 SEHNR, CDR2 FQNEAQ (reference sequence). This CDR3 is built from 14 residues. Trimming pared 5 bases from V and 0 bases from J, leaving 11 bases between. CDR3 bases: TGTGCCAGCAGCCCTCCGGGACACTCCTACGAGCAGTACTTC. Amino acid sequence: CASSPPGHSYEQYF.

V and J are TRBV6-5 and TRBJ2-1; D perhaps matches TRBD2 (6 bases). CDR1 MNHEY and CDR2 SVGAGI come from the germline V gene. Trimming removed 5 bases at V and 8 bases at J, with 16 bases between. The CDR3 consists of 14 residues. The CDR3 DNA follows: TGTGCCAGCAGTCCCCGGGACGGGAGAGATGAGCAGTTCTTC. This gives the protein CASSPRDGRDEQFF.

CDR3 in amino acids: CASSFRTSGRETQYF. The CDR3 DNA is TGTGCCAGCAGTTTCCGGACTAGCGGGAGGGAGACCCAGTACTTC. The chain joins TRBV28 to TRBJ2-5, with 14 bases lining up with TRBD2. Germline V lookup: CDR1 MDHEN, CDR2 SYDVKM. The CDR3 contains 15 residues. The trim removed 3 bases at V and 5 bases at J, leaving 2 bases unmatched.

The chain has TRBV4-2 and TRBJ2-1; 14 nucleotides line up with TRBD2. V gave up 2 bases and J gave up 7 bases; unmatched junction bases: 7. CDR3 length equals 17 residues. The germline gives CDR1 LGHNA, CDR2 YNFKEQ. The CDR3: CASSQRGTSGSHNEQFF. In DNA form, the CDR3 reads TGTGCCAGCAGCCAAAGGGGGACTAGCGGGAGTCATAATGAGCAGTTCTTC.

This chain joins TRBV5-6 and TRBJ1-1, with TRBD1 as a possible D gene (6 bases). CDR1 and CDR2 from the germline V gene are SGHDT and YYEEEE. CDR3 length equals 15 residues. V was pared by 3 bases and J by 5 bases, with 17 bases between. CDR3 DNA sequence: TGTGCCAGCAGCTCTCGGGGGGCTCTTTCGACTGAAGCTTTCTTT. Translation gives CASSSRGALSTEAFF. Full variable domain (outside the CDR3, taken from reference TRBV5-6 and TRBJ1-1): DAGVTQSPTHLIKTRGQQVTLRCSPKSGHDTVSWYQQALGQGPQFIFQYYEEEERQRGNFPDRFSGHQFPNYSSELNVNALLLGDSALYLCASSSRGALSTEAFFGQGTRLTVV.

The rearrangement joins TRBV6-5 to TRBJ1-4, with D hard to call. Germline V gene data show CDR1 as MNHEY and CDR2 as SVGAGI. V dropped 4 bases and J dropped 8 bases, with 11 bases sitting between them. This CDR3 contains 13 residues. CDR3 nucleotides: TGTGCCAGCAGTTTGGCAGAGGGAGAAAAACTGTTTTTT. Protein product: CASSLAEGEKLFF.

The chain recombines TRBV4-1 with TRBJ1-5, with D maybe TRBD1 (5 bases). Trimming took 1 base from V and 3 from J, leaving 13 bases between them. The CDR3 is 16 residues long. Germline CDR1 MGHRA, CDR2 YSYEKL. As DNA, the CDR3 is TGCGCCAGCAGCCAAGGCCAGGGTCCGATCAATCAGCCCCAGCATTTT. As protein: CASSQGQGPINQPQHF.

CDR3 nucleotides: TGCAGTGCTAGTATCAGGGAGCCCCAGCATTTT. Amino acids: CSASIREPQHF. This sequence joins TRBV20-1 and TRBJ1-5; weak D call: TRBD1 (5 bases). This CDR3 region has 11 residues. The V end lost 3 bases, the J end lost 8 bases, and 8 bases lay between the germline ends. CDR1 is DFQATT and CDR2 is SNEGSKA in the germline V gene (reference sequence).

CDR3 loop: CASSPRVGAKTEAFF. The CDR3 DNA reads as TGTGCCAGCAGCCCCCGGGTGGGGGCGAAGACTGAAGCTTTCTTT. The chain joins TRBV11-1 to TRBJ1-1, with a tentative D call TRBD1 (6 bases). Deletions cut 5 bases from V and 5 bases from J, with 18 bases between. Germline assignment: CDR1 SGHAT and CDR2 FQDESV (reference sequence). This CDR3 is built from 15 residues.

The rearrangement uses TRBV5-4 and TRBJ2-3, with 8 bases lining up with TRBD2. Unmatched junction bases numbered 5, after V lost 3 bases and J lost 5 bases. The CDR3 extends over 14 amino acids. CDR1 is SGHNT, CDR2 YYREEE, per germline (reference sequence). The CDR3 loop is CASSSGLVGDTQYF. The DNA of the CDR3 is TGTGCCAGCAGCTCGGGACTAGTTGGAGATACGCAGTATTTT.

This clone appeared once. The V call is TRBV5-1, the J call TRBJ2-4; 9 bases match TRBD2. From germline, CDR1 is SGHRS and CDR2 YFSETQ. With V trimmed by 2 bases and J by 3 bases, 6 bases remained unmatched. The CDR3 runs to 16 residues. Written as DNA, the CDR3 is TGCGCCAGCAGCTTTGTGCGGGGGGGCGACAAAAACATTCAGTACTTC. It translates to CASSFVRGGDKNIQYF.

The V gene is TRBV5-1, the J gene TRBJ2-7; D might be TRBD2 (6 bases). CDR1 is SGHRS and CDR2 is YFSETQ in the germline V gene. CDR3 size: 17 residues. V was pared by 0 bases and J by 2 bases, with 18 bases between. The CDR3 region is CASSLEGGDGITYEQYF. The CDR3 DNA reads TGCGCCAGCAGCTTGGAAGGCGGGGACGGCATAACCTACGAGCAGTACTTC.

The chain has TRBV30 and TRBJ2-3, with 8 bases that match TRBD1. CDR1 and CDR2 from the germline V gene are GTSNPN and SVGIG (reference sequence). The CDR3 spans 13 residues. V lost 5 bases to trimming and J lost 3 bases; unmatched junction nucleotides: 4. The CDR3 here is CAWGGQVTDTQYF. The DNA of the CDR3 is TGTGCCTGGGGGGGACAGGTGACAGATACGCAGTATTTT. The whole variable domain, filled in from reference TRBV30 and TRBJ2-3, reads SQTIHQWPATLVQPVGSPLSLECTVEGTSNPNLYWYRQAAGRGLQLLFYSVGIGQISSEVPQNLSASRPQDRQFILSSKKLLLSDSGFYLCAWGGQVTDTQYFGPGTRLTVL.

The chain recombines TRBV30 with TRBJ1-6; weak D call: TRBD1 (5 bases). The CDR3 contains 14 residues. Germline CDR1 GTSNPN, CDR2 SVGIG (reference sequence). The V end lost 2 bases, the J end lost 9 bases, and 14 bases lay between the germline ends. For the CDR3, the DNA is TGTGCCTGGAGTCTGCGCGGGGGAAGTTCACCCCTCCACTTT. Translated, it gives CAWSLRGGSSPLHF.

This chain joins TRBV5-1 and TRBJ1-1; 9 bases are a match to TRBD1. The J segment lost 1 base and the V segment lost 4 bases, leaving 2 bases of the junction unmatched. The CDR3 runs to 14 residues. Germline loops: CDR1 SGHRS, CDR2 YFSETQ. CDR3 in amino acids: CASSRGQGNTEAFF. The CDR3 region has the DNA TGCGCCAGCAGCAGGGGACAGGGGAACACTGAAGCTTTCTTT.

V usage is TRBV11-2 and J usage is TRBJ1-2; D unclear. The CDR3 has 15 residues. V lost 0 bases and J 3 bases, leaving 11 bases between the germline ends. Germline CDR1 and CDR2: SGHAT and FQNNGV. CDR3 in DNA: TGTGCCAGCAGCTTAGAGAGAGGTCCCCACTATGGCTACACCTTC. Encoded protein: CASSLERGPHYGYTF.